This T cell receptor (beta chain) was observed in a study of blood T cell repertoires in COVID-19. For the study at large: Material from acute and convalescent COVID-19 was sourced from the United States, Italy and Spain. From T cells, B-cell-depleted T cells, or PBMCs came the material, which was cDNA or gDNA.

The V gene end was trimmed by 4 bases and the J gene end by 4 bases; junction bases not matched to a gene: 8. The CDR3 has 16 amino acids. Germline V CDR1 and CDR2: SGHNT, YYREEE (reference sequence). As originally analysed: Reference gene primer amplification in the assay estimated nucleated cell counts. Using immunoSEQ multiplex PCR, the repertoire was profiled, and TCRdb retains in-frame clones only, with some absent. Clonal size and the V and J genes are those of that table, whereas D and trimming came from the DNA. Of around 67,000 clones listed, 80% to 90% are singletons. The TCR comes from a man aged 50 to 59 with active COVID-19. This chain uses TRBV5-4 with TRBJ1-6; TRBD1 agrees at 7 bases. Sequenced material: peripheral blood. Here the CDR3 DNA reads TGTGCCAGCAGCACTCCCGGGACAGTTTATAATTCACCCCTCCACTTT. Residues: CASSTPGTVYNSPLHF. Filled out from reference TRBV5-4 and TRBJ1-6, the complete variable domain reads ETGVTQSPTHLIKTRGQQVTLRCSSQSGHNTVSWYQQALGQGPQFIFQYYREEENGRGNFPPRFSGLQFPNYSSELNVNALELDDSALYLCASSTPGTVYNSPLHFGNGTRLTVT.